Listed here is a single TCR beta chain. The antigen is undetermined. This entry belongs to a study of cytomegalovirus exposure and HLA in healthy donors. Study-wide results and caveats: V- and J-gene trimming of TCR beta was linked (in a later analysis) to a missense DCLRE1C variant. The authors excluded some V segments, including TRBV6-2 and TRBV6-3, as indistinguishable. Cytomegalovirus-associated status was assigned to approximately 160 TCR beta chains. Despite most TCR sequences being rare, some public TCRs occurred in many donors.

60 Vbeta and 13 Jbeta primers were used in PCR. Libraries were prepared by immunoSEQ multiplex PCR; TCRdb keeps only in-frame clonotypes and omits some of them. The sample records roughly 200,000 clones, approximately 82% being singletons. The ends were cut back, 5 bases at V and 5 bases at J, with 9 bases in the middle. This CDR3 contains 12 residues. Germline V CDR1 and CDR2: SGHTA, FQGNSA. The sequenced sample was PBMCs. The chain is built from TRBV7-2 and TRBJ2-5; D perhaps matches TRBD2 (5 bases). This receptor was obtained from a man younger than 35 in good health and CMV-seronegative. The CDR3 reads CASSEDWETQYF. The CDR3, as DNA: TGTGCCAGCAGCGAGGACTGGGAGACCCAGTACTTC.